These 19 T cell receptor beta chains originate from one sample sequenced in a study of blood T cells in healthy people across ages (dated by TCRdb to between 2014 and 2016). The method was 5' RACE. The run used an Illumina HiSeq 2500. The second PCR ran for about 6 to 11 cycles and used a J-beta primer mix along with a sample-barcoded 5' primer. TCRdb took the public reads, trimmed them with fastp at Q25, ran MiXCR for clone calling and kept in-frame beta chains. Entries that share a CDR3 protein sequence are merged under the most common genes and DNA. This sample has about 1,400,000 distinct CDR3 sequences in its table, and 42% of those were observed once. The ten largest clonotypes hold approximately 7.9% of the sample. The sample taken for sequencing was blood. Receptor source: a woman aged 18-29 years in good health.

This clonotype was counted only a few times. The chain carries TRBV27 and TRBJ2-1; D is unresolved. The CDR3 length is 14 residues. Trimming removed 3 bases from V and 4 bases from J, with 10 bases in between. The germline gives CDR1 MNHEY, CDR2 SMNVEV (reference sequence). CDR3 nucleotide sequence: TGTGCCAGCAGTTTGAGTGAGAAGTACAATGAGCAGTTCTTC. It encodes CASSLSEKYNEQFF.

There are a few counts of this clonotype. The chain joins TRBV9 to TRBJ2-1; perhaps TRBD2 as D (6 bases). The V and J ends lost 2 bases and 7 bases respectively, with 10 bases between them. The CDR3 spans 13 residues. Germline CDR1 reads SGDLS; CDR2 reads YYNGEE. CDR3 bases: TGTGCCAGCAGCGTGACTAGAGGTAATGAGCAGTTCTTC. As protein: CASSVTRGNEQFF.

CDR3 bases: TGTGCCATCAGTGATGAGGGGACAGACAAAAGGTCTGGGGCCAACGTCCTGACTTTC. It specifies CAISDEGTDKRSGANVLTF. The V and J genes are TRBV10-3 and TRBJ2-6; the match to TRBD1 covers 7 bases. Germline lookup yields CDR1 ENHRY and CDR2 SYGVKD. CDR3 length: 19 amino acids. V was pared by 3 bases and J by 1 base, with 12 bases of the junction left unmatched.

This clonotype was detected many times. The V gene is TRBV5-1, the J gene TRBJ1-2, with D possibly matching TRBD1 (6 bases). This CDR3 has 11 residues. CDR1 is SGHRS and CDR2 is YFSETQ in the germline V gene. The V and J ends lost 5 bases and 8 bases respectively, with 10 bases between them. CDR3 DNA sequence: TGCGCCAGCAGTGCGGGACAAGGCTACACCTTC. It codes for CASSAGQGYTF.

V usage is TRBV28 and J usage is TRBJ2-7, with 10 bases matching TRBD1. The CDR3 runs to 15 residues. V dropped 6 bases and J dropped 1; count of bases not matched to a gene: 6. In germline, CDR1 is MDHEN, CDR2 SYDVKM. CDR3 protein: CASRAGTGASYEQYF. The CDR3, as DNA: TGTGCCAGCAGAGCCGGGACAGGGGCTTCCTACGAGCAGTACTTC. The whole variable domain, remainder taken from reference TRBV28 and TRBJ2-7, is DVKVTQSSRYLVKRTGEKVFLECVQDMDHENMFWYRQDPGLGLRLIYFSYDVKMKEKGDIPEGYSVSREKKERFSLILESASTNQTSMYLCASRAGTGASYEQYFGPGTRLTVT.

The chain employs TRBV7-9 and TRBJ2-3; D unresolved. Germline V gene lookup returns CDR1 SEHNR and CDR2 FQNEAQ (reference sequence). The CDR3 consists of 15 residues. V dropped 5 bases and J dropped 7 bases, with 19 bases sitting between them. Here the CDR3 DNA reads TGTGCCAGCAGCCCCTCTTCCCCCCCGATCTATACGCAGTATTTT. As protein: CASSPSSPPIYTQYF.

The chain is built from TRBV11-2 and TRBJ1-2, with TRBD1 as a possible D gene (6 bases). The germline V gene has CDR1 SGHAT and CDR2 FQNNGV. With 5 bases removed from V and 4 bases from J, the gap between germline ends came to 17 bases. The length of the CDR3 is 15 residues. This chain's CDR3 is CASSPPLTGRYGYTF. The CDR3 region has the DNA TGTGCCAGCAGCCCACCGCTGACAGGACGCTATGGCTACACCTTC.

The chain recombines TRBV9 with TRBJ1-1; no reliable D call. CDR3 length: 12 residues. CDR1 SGDLS and CDR2 YYNGEE come from the germline V gene. V was shortened by 3 bases and J by 10 bases, with 13 bases between the two germline ends. CDR3 amino acids: CASSAPLGAAFF. The CDR3 nucleotides are TGTGCCAGCAGCGCCCCGCTGGGCGCAGCTTTCTTT.

In DNA form, the CDR3 reads TGTGCCAGCAGTTTTACCGCGACAGGGGGCGCCTACGAGCAGTACTTC. Its protein product is CASSFTATGGAYEQYF. The V and J genes are TRBV27 and TRBJ2-7, with 10 bases aligning to TRBD1. With 3 bases clipped from V and 2 bases from J, the junction kept 7 bases outside the gene matches. The CDR3 spans 16 residues. In germline, CDR1 is MNHEY, CDR2 SMNVEV (reference sequence).

The chain is built from TRBV12-3 or TRBV12-4 and TRBJ2-7; D is undetermined. The CDR3 spans 14 residues. V lost 3 bases and J lost 3, with 12 bases in between. The CDR3 coding sequence is TGTGCCAGCAGTTTTGAAGGGAAGATCTACGAGCAGTACTTC. Its translation is CASSFEGKIYEQYF.

In regard to this clonotype: The junction shows a germline mismatch at one end, possibly a read error. The chain has TRBV7-7 and TRBJ2-5; possibly TRBD1 or TRBD2 for D (5 bases each). The DNA end is a closer match to TRBJ2-1, so the J assignment may be wrong. The CDR3 is made up of 15 amino acids. Germline CDR1 SSHAT, CDR2 FNYEAQ (reference sequence). The CDR3 region is CASSSRRGPQETQFF. The CDR3, as DNA: TGTGCTAGCAGCTCCCGCCGGGGACCCCAAGAGACCCAGTTCTTC.

CDR3 coding DNA: TGTGCCAGCAGTCGGACTAGCGGGGCACAGGATACGCAGTATTTT. Amino acid sequence: CASSRTSGAQDTQYF. This chain uses TRBV6-5 with TRBJ2-3; 12 bases line up with TRBD2. The CDR3 length is 15 residues. V was pared by 5 bases and J by 6 bases, with 6 bases of the junction left unmatched. CDR1 is MNHEY, CDR2 SVGAGI, per germline.

V is TRBV24-1 and J is TRBJ2-5, with D possibly being TRBD2 (5 bases). Trimming shortened V by 9 bases and J by 3 bases, and 13 bases separated the two germline ends. The V gene's germline CDR1 is KGHDR and CDR2 SFDVKD. The CDR3 totals 13 residues. CDR3 nucleotides: TGTGCCACCCTAGGACTGTTAAAAGAGACCCAGTACTTC. Amino acid sequence: CATLGLLKETQYF.

The V and J genes are TRBV10-3 and TRBJ2-2; possibly TRBD1 for D (6 bases). The CDR3 length is 15 residues. Germline V gene lookup returns CDR1 ENHRY and CDR2 SYGVKD. Trimming took off 3 bases at V and 2 bases at J, with 10 bases between the two ends. This CDR3 reads CAISERDTNTGELFF. In DNA, the CDR3 is TGTGCCATCAGTGAACGGGACACAAACACCGGGGAGCTGTTTTTT.

There are a few counts of this clonotype. The chain uses TRBV9 and TRBJ2-7; TRBD2 is a possible D gene (5 bases). Germline V gives CDR1 SGDLS, CDR2 YYNGEE. V was shortened by 0 bases and J by 0 bases, with 7 bases between the two germline ends. This CDR3 region has 14 residues. The CDR3 loop reads CASSVDRDSYEQYF. DNA of the CDR3: TGTGCCAGCAGCGTAGACCGGGACTCCTACGAGCAGTACTTC.

This chain uses TRBV7-2 with TRBJ2-1; the D gene is possibly TRBD2 (6 bases). In germline, CDR1 is SGHTA, CDR2 FQGNSA. The CDR3 is 14 amino acids. The ends were cut back, 3 bases at V and 7 bases at J, with 13 bases in the middle. In DNA form, the CDR3 reads TGTGCCAGCAGCTTGCAGGGAGGTCGGAATGAGCAGTTCTTC. It codes for CASSLQGGRNEQFF.

The chain joins TRBV7-3 to TRBJ2-7, with 12 bases aligning to TRBD2. J lost 9 bases, V lost 5 bases, and 11 bases had no gene match. The CDR3 length is 15 residues. The V gene's germline CDR1 is SGHTA and CDR2 FQGTGA. The CDR3 sequence is CASSTTPGLAGGQYF. The CDR3 DNA is TGTGCCAGCAGCACCACCCCGGGACTAGCGGGCGGGCAGTACTTC. The full variable domain, rest sourced from reference TRBV7-3 and TRBJ2-7, is GAGVSQTPSNKVTEKGKYVELRCDPISGHTALYWYRQSLGQGPEFLIYFQGTGAADDSGLPNDRFFAVRPEGSVSTLKIQRTERGDSAVYLCASSTTPGLAGGQYFGPGTRLTVT.

The rearrangement uses TRBV7-8 and TRBJ1-2, with D unresolved. Germline-derived CDR1 and CDR2 are SGHVS and FQNEAQ. CDR3 length equals 15 residues. V was cut by 1 base and J by 4 bases, with 13 bases left in between. CDR3 DNA sequence: TGTGCCAGCAGCTTAGGCATGGGTGTCGTCTATGGCTACACCTTC. This sequence encodes CASSLGMGVVYGYTF. Full variable domain (remainder filled in from reference TRBV7-8 and TRBJ1-2): GAGVSQSPRYKVAKRGQDVALRCDPISGHVSLFWYQQALGQGPEFLTYFQNEAQLDKSGLPSDRFFAERPEGSVSTLKIQRTQQEDSAVYLCASSLGMGVVYGYTFGSGTRLTVV.

The chain links TRBV2 to TRBJ1-4; 8 bases are a match to TRBD1. Germline CDR1 SNHLY, CDR2 FYNNEI. The CDR3 has 15 amino acids. J was trimmed by 0 bases and V by 6 bases; bases with no gene match: 3. The CDR3, as DNA: TGTGCCAGCAGGGACAGGGAAGCAACTAATGAAAAACTGTTTTTT. Its protein product is CASRDREATNEKLFF.